These 8 T cell receptor delta chains were sequenced from one sample in a study of γδ T cells in repeated Plasmodium falciparum infection. TCRdb made new clone calls on the multiplex PCR reads using CATT. The sample records around 86,000 delta-chain clones, over 1.3% being singletons. Bulk repertoires came from Vgamma9/Vdelta2+ or Vdelta2-negative gammadelta T cells flow-sorted from PBMC. Sequenced sample: gamma-delta T cells from blood. These receptors were taken from a pool of human donors (malaria-infected and uninfected, not separated).

The chain couples TRDV2 to TRDJ3; 7 nucleotides match TRDD3. The J gene comes from matching the DNA to germline here; TCRdb lacks it. The length of the CDR3 is 23 residues. Per germline, CDR1 GEAIGNYY and CDR2 EKD. V shed 0 bases, J shed 0 bases, and the junction held 19 bases outside the gene matches. Here the CDR3 reads CACDTGVRGGNDFSSWDTRQMFF. The CDR3 DNA reads as TGTGCCTGTGACACCGGAGTTCGTGGGGGAAACGACTTCAGCTCCTGGGACACCCGACAGATGTTTTTC.

This clone has at least ten counts. A read error is likely here: a far larger clone is one base away. Other DNA sequences of this sample code for an identical CDR3. A V gene of TRDV2 was called, but no J gene was assigned; the D call of TRDD3 is as the table states it, not checked on the DNA. CDR1 GEAIGNYY and CDR2 EKD come from the germline V gene. CDR3 size: 16 residues. CDR3 sequence reads: CACDTKGEALTAQLFF. The CDR3, as DNA: TGTGCCTGTGACACGAAGGGGGAAGCTTTGACAGCACAGCTCTTCTTT.

A remark on this clone: TCRdb records a much larger clone's protein for this DNA, with a difference at residue 15 that likely arises from a read error; the protein given is the translation of the DNA. The rearrangement uses TRAV38-2/DV8 and TRDJ1, with 12 bases matching TRDD3. Germline V gene sequence: CDR1 TSESDYY, CDR2 QEAYKQQN. The junction had 21 bases not matched to a gene; V was cut back by 5 bases and J by 7 bases. The CDR3 extends over 19 amino acids. This CDR3 reads CAYSGVGYWGIHARAKLIF. DNA for the CDR3: TGTGCTTATAGCGGGGTCGGCTACTGGGGGATACACGCAAGGGCTAAACTCATCTTT.

This clone was recorded at least ten times. A read error likely explains why the TCRdb protein, taken from a much larger clone, differs from this DNA's translation at residue 13; the protein shown is translated from the DNA. The V and J genes are TRDV2 and TRDJ1, with D hard to call. TCRdb is silent on the J gene; assignment here came from matching the DNA to germline. The germline CDR1 and CDR2 sequences are GEAIGNYY and EKD. CDR3 length: 17 amino acids. In nucleotides, the CDR3 is TGTGCCTGTGACACCGTGTCCTCTCCGGGGTACACCGGTAAACTCATCTTT. Translation: CACDTVSSPGYTGKLIF.

This clone was observed many times. This likely stems from a read error, as it lies one base from a far larger clone. The chain has TRDV2 and TRDJ1; TRDD3 matches 9 bases. The CDR3 is 14 amino acids. Germline CDR1 reads GEAIGNYY; CDR2 reads EKD. The CDR3 sequence: CARDPGGYTDKLIF. As DNA, the CDR3 is TGTGCCCGTGACCCTGGGGGATACACCGATAAACTCATCTTT.

With respect to this clone: The amino acid sequence in TCRdb belongs to a much larger clone and departs from this DNA's translation at residue 7, likely a sequencing read error; the sequence shown is translated from the DNA. The J gene is TRDJ1, the V gene TRDV2; D is possibly TRDD3 (6 bases). The V and J ends lost 4 bases and 4 bases respectively, with 21 bases between them. Germline loops: CDR1 GEAIGNYY, CDR2 EKD. CDR3 length equals 16 residues. The CDR3 protein is CACEEVWEIGGDKLIF. CDR3 DNA sequence: TGTGCCTGTGAAGAAGTGTGGGAAATTGGGGGCGATAAACTCATCTTT.

With regard to this clone: Translating this DNA gives a protein that differs at residue 10 from the TCRdb one, which belongs to a much larger clone; a read error is likely, and the protein shown is this translation. The rearrangement joins TRDV2 to TRDJ1; the match to TRDD3 covers 10 bases. TCRdb gives no J gene; it was assigned here by matching the DNA to germline. This CDR3 region has 20 residues. Germline CDR1 is GEAIGNYY and CDR2 is EKD. Trimming took 0 bases from V and 2 from J; bases not matched to a gene: 17. CDR3: CACDTVLSQAGGYRTDKLIF. In DNA form, the CDR3 reads TGTGCCTGTGACACCGTACTCTCTCAAGCTGGGGGATATCGAACCGATAAACTCATCTTT.

Details on this clone: TCRdb records a much larger clone's protein for this DNA, with a difference at residue 9 that likely arises from a read error; the protein given is the translation of the DNA. This chain joins TRDV2 and TRDJ1, with 9 bases matching TRDD3. CDR3 length: 15 amino acids. Germline assignment: CDR1 GEAIGNYY and CDR2 EKD. With 3 bases clipped from V and 3 bases from J, the junction kept 7 bases outside the gene matches. The DNA for the CDR3 is TGTGCCTGTGACCGGCTGGGGGATTCCTCCGATAAACTCATCTTT. As protein: CACDRLGDSSDKLIF.